This T cell receptor (beta chain) emerged from a study of shared clonotypes between healthy human individuals. Study context: Plates per donor: three CD4 naive, three CD4 memory, two CD8 naive, one CD8 memory.

There are 15 residues in the CDR3. V trimming: 5 bases; J trimming: 4 bases; junction bases outside the gene matches: 6. Germline CDR1 is SGHTA and CDR2 is FQGTGA. About this clone itself: Its antigen is currently unknown.

Study-level findings and limits: About 5% was the fraction of naive CD4 clonotypes found shared across a few donors.

For each subset, genomic DNA was distributed in equal portions over several immunoSEQ plates. TCRdb's copy holds only in-frame clones and misses some; the assay was immunoSEQ multiplex PCR. Counted here are approximately 2,200,000 clones, about 92% occurring once; the ten biggest clones make up more than 1.5%. CD45RO-negative cells were positively selected for CCR7, leaving out terminally differentiated effector memory CD45RA+ cells. This clonotype was obtained from a man aged 18 to 35 in good health. Some clones in this sample may be carry-over from other donors' samples. The chain uses TRBV7-3 and TRBJ2-3; 10 nucleotides agree with TRBD2. Specimen: naive CD8+ T cells from PBMCs. The CDR3 DNA reads TGTGCCAGCAGCCGGCTAGCGGGAGCGTCAGATACGCAGTATTTT. Translation gives CASSRLAGASDTQYF.